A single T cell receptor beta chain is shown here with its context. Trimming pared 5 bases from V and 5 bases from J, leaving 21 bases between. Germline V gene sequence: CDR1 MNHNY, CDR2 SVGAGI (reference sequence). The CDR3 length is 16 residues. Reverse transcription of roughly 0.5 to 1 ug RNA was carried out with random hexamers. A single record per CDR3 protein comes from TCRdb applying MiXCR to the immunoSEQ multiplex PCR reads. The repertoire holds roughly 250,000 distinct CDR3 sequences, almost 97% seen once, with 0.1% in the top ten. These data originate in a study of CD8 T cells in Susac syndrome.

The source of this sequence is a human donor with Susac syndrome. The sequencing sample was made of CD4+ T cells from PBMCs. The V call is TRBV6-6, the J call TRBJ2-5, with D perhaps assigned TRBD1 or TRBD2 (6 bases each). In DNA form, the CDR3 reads TGTGCCAGCAGTAGTTCAGGGGCCAGAGGGGGGGAGACCCAGTACTTC. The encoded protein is CASSSSGARGGETQYF.